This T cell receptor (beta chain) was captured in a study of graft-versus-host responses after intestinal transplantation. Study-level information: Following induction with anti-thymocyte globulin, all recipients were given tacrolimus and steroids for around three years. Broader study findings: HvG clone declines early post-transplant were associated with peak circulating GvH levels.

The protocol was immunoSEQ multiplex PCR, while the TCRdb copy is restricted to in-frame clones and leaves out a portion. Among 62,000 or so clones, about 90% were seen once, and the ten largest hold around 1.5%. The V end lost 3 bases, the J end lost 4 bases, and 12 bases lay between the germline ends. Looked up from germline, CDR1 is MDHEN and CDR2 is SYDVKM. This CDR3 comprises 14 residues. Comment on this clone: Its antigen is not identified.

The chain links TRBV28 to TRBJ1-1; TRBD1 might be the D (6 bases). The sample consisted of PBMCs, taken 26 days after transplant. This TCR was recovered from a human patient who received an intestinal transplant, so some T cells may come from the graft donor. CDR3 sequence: CASSFSQGSTEAFF. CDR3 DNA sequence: TGTGCCAGCAGTTTCAGTCAGGGGAGCACTGAAGCTTTCTTT.